The clone carrying this TCR beta chain was detected a few times. Its antigen is undetermined. The whole isolated RNA underwent reverse transcription, so sequencing captured expressed TCRB transcripts. TCRdb keeps only in-frame clones here, not all; method: immunoSEQ multiplex PCR. Of about 16,000 clones in the sample, 55% were seen once. CDR1 is SGHRS and CDR2 is YFSETQ in the germline V gene. The CDR3 length is 13 residues. V shed 1 base and J shed 5 bases, with 6 bases lying between them. This entry comes from a study of beta chain features in type 1 diabetes. Study outcomes and limitations: In all four CD4+ subsets, TCRB CDR3 length was significantly, moderately reduced in type 1 diabetes. VDJ junctions sequenced from type 1 diabetes patients showed fewer insertions and more deletions.

Researchers reported sorting CD4+ naive, central memory, regulatory and stem cell-like memory cells via CD45RO/CCR7/CD25/CD127/CD95/CD27. This TCR came from a woman aged 18-35 years in good health. The specimen was stem cell memory CD4+ T cells from blood. This rearrangement joins TRBV5-1 to TRBJ1-4, with TRBD1 as a possible D gene (5 bases). Here the CDR3 reads CASSLTGNEKLFF. In nucleotides, the CDR3 is TGCGCCAGCAGCTTGACAGGAAATGAAAAACTGTTTTTT. Full variable domain (outside the CDR3, taken from reference TRBV5-1 and TRBJ1-4): KAGVTQTPRYLIKTRGQQVTLSCSPISGHRSVSWYQQTPGQGLQFLFEYFSETQRNKGNFPGRFSGRQFSNSRSEMNVSTLELGDSALYLCASSLTGNEKLFFGSGTQLSVL.